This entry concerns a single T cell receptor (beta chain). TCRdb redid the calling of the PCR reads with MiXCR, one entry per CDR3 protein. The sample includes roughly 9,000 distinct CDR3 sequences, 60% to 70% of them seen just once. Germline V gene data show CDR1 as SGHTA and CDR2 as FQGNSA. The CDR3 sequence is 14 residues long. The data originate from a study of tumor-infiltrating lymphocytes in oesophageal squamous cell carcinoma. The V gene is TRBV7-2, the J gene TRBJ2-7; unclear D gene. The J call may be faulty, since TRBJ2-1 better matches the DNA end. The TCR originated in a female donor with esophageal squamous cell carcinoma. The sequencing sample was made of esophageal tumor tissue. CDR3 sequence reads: CASSSTSRGYEQFF. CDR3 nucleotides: TGTGCCAGCAGTTCAACCTCACGAGGCTACGAGCAGTTCTTC.